A single sample is the source of the 15 T cell receptor beta chains below, sequenced in a study of blood T cell repertoires in COVID-19. Measured with immunoSEQ multiplex PCR; TCRdb has only the in-frame clones, and not every one. Among about 210,000 clones listed, approximately 91% were seen once. The specimen was peripheral blood. These receptors came from a man aged 40-50 years with acute or convalescent COVID-19.

This chain joins TRBV7-2 and TRBJ2-3; 12 bases fit TRBD2. Germline lookup yields CDR1 SGHTA and CDR2 FQGNSA. With 1 base clipped from V and 5 bases from J, the junction kept 1 base outside the gene matches. The CDR3 has 15 residues. CDR3 nucleotides: TGTGCCAGCAGCTTAGGACTAGCGGGAGTAGATACGCAGTATTTT. It is translated as CASSLGLAGVDTQYF.

The chain couples TRBV4-1 to TRBJ1-1; D gene uncertain. In germline, CDR1 is MGHRA, CDR2 YSYEKL. V gave up 5 bases and J gave up 8 bases, with 12 bases separating them. This CDR3 has 12 amino acids. The CDR3 reads CASSYGLTEAFF. For the CDR3, the DNA is TGCGCCAGCAGCTACGGACTGACCGAAGCTTTCTTT.

The chain combines TRBV20-1 with TRBJ2-5; D is ambiguous. Germline V CDR1 and CDR2: DFQATT, SNEGSKA (reference sequence). V lost 6 bases to trimming and J lost 5 bases, with 10 bases between them. The CDR3 length is 11 residues. The CDR3 DNA reads as TGCAGTGCGAGGCTAAGGGAGACCCAGTACTTC. Protein product: CSARLRETQYF.

This sequence joins TRBV3-1 (or the pseudogene TRBV3-2) and TRBJ2-7; D is ambiguous. The CDR3 covers 14 residues. Trimming pared 1 base from V and 4 bases from J, leaving 11 bases between. Germline CDR1 and CDR2: LGHDT and YNNKEL (reference sequence). The CDR3 loop is CASSQGIVRYEQYF. The CDR3 DNA sequence: TGTGCCAGCAGCCAAGGAATCGTTCGGTACGAGCAGTACTTC.

This sequence joins TRBV6-5 and TRBJ1-1, with D maybe TRBD1 (6 bases). Germline-derived CDR1 and CDR2 are MNHEY and SVGAGI. The CDR3 is 13 residues long. With 0 bases removed from V and 8 bases from J, the gap between germline ends came to 10 bases. This CDR3 is CASSYSEGGEAFF. The CDR3 coding sequence is TGTGCCAGCAGTTACTCCGAGGGGGGGGAAGCTTTCTTT.

The chain uses TRBV7-9 and TRBJ1-1, with D perhaps matching TRBD1 (6 bases). Trimming stripped 1 base from V and 8 bases from J, with 8 bases between. The CDR3 covers 12 residues. Germline V gene sequence: CDR1 SEHNR, CDR2 FQNEAQ (reference sequence). The CDR3 is CASSLEQGEAFF. Here the CDR3 DNA reads TGTGCCAGCAGCTTAGAACAGGGAGAAGCTTTCTTT.

In its sample, this clone was seen a few times. V and J are TRBV7-3 and TRBJ2-3; a possible D gene is TRBD1 (5 bases). CDR3 length equals 18 residues. V shed 0 bases and J shed 0 bases, with 16 bases lying between them. CDR1 and CDR2 (germline): SGHTA, FQGTGA. CDR3 in DNA: TGTGCCAGCAGCTTAACGGCCAGACAGTCCACTAGCACAGATACGCAGTATTTT. Its translation: CASSLTARQSTSTDTQYF.

The V and J genes are TRBV28 and TRBJ2-2; D call uncertain. This CDR3 has 11 amino acids. Trimming took off 10 bases at V and 5 bases at J, with 8 bases between the two ends. From germline, CDR1 is MDHEN and CDR2 SYDVKM. For the CDR3, the DNA is TGTGCCATCGAGAGGACCGGGGAGCTGTTTTTT. Translated: CAIERTGELFF.

The chain has TRBV11-3 and TRBJ2-1, with D perhaps TRBD1 (6 bases). The CDR3 loop spans 14 amino acids. V was trimmed by 2 bases and J by 6 bases, leaving 11 bases between them. Germline values: CDR1 SGHNT, CDR2 YENEEA. This chain's CDR3 is CASSLTDSFNEQFF. CDR3 DNA: TGTGCCAGCAGCTTAACGGACAGCTTCAATGAGCAGTTCTTC.

V is TRBV11-3 and J is TRBJ2-1; 14 bases map to TRBD2. Trimming took 5 bases from V and 9 from J; bases not matched to a gene: 9. Germline values: CDR1 SGHNT, CDR2 YENEEA. The CDR3 spans 16 residues. CDR3 bases: TGTGCCAGCAGCCCCCGGACTAGCGGGAGGAACAGTGAGCAGTTCTTC. Translated, it gives CASSPRTSGRNSEQFF.

This chain connects TRBV6-6 to TRBJ2-1; D is perhaps TRBD2 (6 bases). CDR1 is MNHNY, CDR2 SVGAGI, per germline (reference sequence). V was cut by 5 bases and J by 10 bases, with 12 bases left in between. This CDR3 is built from 12 residues. For the CDR3, the DNA is TGTGCCAGCAGTACCGTCGGAGGGGAGCAGTTCTTC. This sequence encodes CASSTVGGEQFF.

The chain has TRBV11-2 and TRBJ2-5; 12 nucleotides match TRBD2. Unmatched junction bases numbered 17, after V lost 5 bases and J lost 7 bases. The germline V gene encodes CDR1 SGHAT and CDR2 FQNNGV. The CDR3 totals 18 residues. As DNA, the CDR3 is TGTGCCAGCAGCCCGAACCGAGGACTAGCGGGAAAACCGGGGACCCAGTACTTC. Amino acids: CASSPNRGLAGKPGTQYF.

This rearrangement joins TRBV9 to TRBJ1-1, with 8 nucleotides matching TRBD1. CDR3 length: 14 amino acids. Germline loops: CDR1 SGDLS, CDR2 YYNGEE. After removal of 2 bases from V and 2 bases from J, the junction contained 2 bases not matched to a gene. The CDR3 here is CASSVGQGNTEAFF. The CDR3 DNA reads as TGTGCCAGCAGCGTCGGACAGGGCAACACTGAAGCTTTCTTT.

This clone is a singleton in its sample. The rearrangement uses TRBV14 and TRBJ2-1, with D hard to call. Germline CDR1 is SGHDN and CDR2 is FVKESK. The CDR3 is 14 amino acids. V was clipped by 4 bases and J by 1 base, with 8 bases between them. The CDR3 spells CASSPTGSYNEQFF. The CDR3 DNA reads as TGTGCCAGCAGCCCAACGGGTTCCTACAATGAGCAGTTCTTC.

V gene TRBV3-1 (or the pseudogene TRBV3-2) combines with J gene TRBJ1-2, with D possibly TRBD1 on 6 matching bases. Germline CDR1 reads LGHDT; CDR2 reads YNNKEL (reference sequence). V was cut by 7 bases and J by 7 bases, with 10 bases left in between. The CDR3 is 11 amino acids. Here the CDR3 reads CASKQGGGYTF. The CDR3, as DNA: TGTGCCAGCAAACAGGGCGGTGGCTACACCTTC.